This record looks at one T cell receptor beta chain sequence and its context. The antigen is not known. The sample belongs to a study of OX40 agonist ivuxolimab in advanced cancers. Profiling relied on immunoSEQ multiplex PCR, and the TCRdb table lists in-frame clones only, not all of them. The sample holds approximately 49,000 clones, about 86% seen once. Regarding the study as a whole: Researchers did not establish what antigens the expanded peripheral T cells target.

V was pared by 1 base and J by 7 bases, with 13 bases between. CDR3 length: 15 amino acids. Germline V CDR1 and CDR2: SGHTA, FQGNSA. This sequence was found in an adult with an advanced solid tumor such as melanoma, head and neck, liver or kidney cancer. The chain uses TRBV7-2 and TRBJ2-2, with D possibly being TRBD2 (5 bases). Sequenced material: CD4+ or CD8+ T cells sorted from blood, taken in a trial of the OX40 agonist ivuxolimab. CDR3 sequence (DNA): TGTGCCAGCAGCTTAGAACTAGGCAAAGGCGGGGAGCTGTTTTTT. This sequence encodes CASSLELGKGGELFF.